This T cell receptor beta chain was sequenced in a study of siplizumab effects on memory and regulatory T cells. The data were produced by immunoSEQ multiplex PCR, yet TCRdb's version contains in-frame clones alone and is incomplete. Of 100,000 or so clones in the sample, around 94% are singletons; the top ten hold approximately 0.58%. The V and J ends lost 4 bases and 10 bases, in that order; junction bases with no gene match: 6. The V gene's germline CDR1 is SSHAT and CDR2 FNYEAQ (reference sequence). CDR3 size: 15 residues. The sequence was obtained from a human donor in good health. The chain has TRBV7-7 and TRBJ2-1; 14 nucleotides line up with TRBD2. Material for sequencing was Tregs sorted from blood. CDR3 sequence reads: CASSSGTSGRGEQFF. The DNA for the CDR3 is TGTGCCAGCAGCTCAGGGACTAGCGGGAGAGGGGAGCAGTTCTTC.